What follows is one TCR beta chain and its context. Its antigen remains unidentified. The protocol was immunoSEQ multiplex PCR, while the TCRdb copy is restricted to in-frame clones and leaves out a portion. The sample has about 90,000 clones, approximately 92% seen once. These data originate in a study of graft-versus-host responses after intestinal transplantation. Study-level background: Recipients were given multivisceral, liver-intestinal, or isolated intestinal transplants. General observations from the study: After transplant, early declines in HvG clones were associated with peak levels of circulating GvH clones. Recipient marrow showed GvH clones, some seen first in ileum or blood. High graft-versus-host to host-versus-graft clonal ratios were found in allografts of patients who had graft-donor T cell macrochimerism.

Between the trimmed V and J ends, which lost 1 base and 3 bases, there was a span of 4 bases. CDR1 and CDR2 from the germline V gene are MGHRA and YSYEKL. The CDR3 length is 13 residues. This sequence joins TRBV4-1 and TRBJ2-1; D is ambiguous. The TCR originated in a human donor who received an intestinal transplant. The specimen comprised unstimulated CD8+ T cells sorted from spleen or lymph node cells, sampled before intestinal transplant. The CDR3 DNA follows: TGCGCCAGCAGCCAAGCAGTCTACAATGAGCAGTTCTTC. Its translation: CASSQAVYNEQFF.